A selection of T cell receptor beta chains follows, all from one sample in a study of blood T cell repertoires in COVID-19. Assay used: immunoSEQ multiplex PCR; TCRdb lists only in-frame clones, some missing. Among about 310,000 clones listed, about 91% were seen once. The sequenced material came from PBMCs or T cells enriched from blood (not recorded which). The receptors derive from a woman aged 18 to 35 who had recovered from COVID-19. The conserved cysteine and the conserved F or W are not part of the CDR3 here. Only some rows state a clone size, as once, few, many or a class for expanded clones.

V: TRBV19; length: 14; size: -; J: TRBJ1-3; CDR3: ASSWGQGWSGNTIY
V: TRBV7-8; length: 13; size: -; J: TRBJ2-2; CDR3: ASSARGALLGELF
V: TRBV4-3; length: 15; size: -; J: TRBJ2-3; CDR3: ASSPRRTSGVEDTQY
V: TRBV28; length: 10; size: -; J: TRBJ1-2; CDR3: ATRTPHYGYT
V: TRBV27; length: 13; size: -; J: TRBJ1-2; CDR3: ASSLGATHNYGYT
V: TRBV27; length: 13; size: once; J: TRBJ2-7; CDR3: ANSLTLGVSYEQY
V: TRBV5-8; length: 12; size: -; J: TRBJ2-2; CDR3: ASSLFLRTGELF
V: TRBV25-1; length: 13; size: -; J: TRBJ2-7; CDR3: ASSGLAEDSYEQY
V: TRBV7-9; length: 12; size: -; J: TRBJ2-5; CDR3: ASSPPPSGETQY
V: TRBV19; length: 10; size: -; J: TRBJ1-2; CDR3: ASTTGDYGYT
V: TRBV9; length: 13; size: -; J: TRBJ1-4; CDR3: ASSDTGTGDEKLF
V: TRBV28; length: 10; size: -; J: TRBJ1-1; CDR3: ASSSTGTEAF
V: TRBV12-3/TRBV12-4; length: 11; size: -; J: TRBJ1-2; CDR3: ASSSPFSYGYT
V: TRBV10-3; length: 12; size: -; J: TRBJ1-4; CDR3: AISDQAGLEKLF
V: TRBV7-2; length: 15; size: -; J: TRBJ1-3; CDR3: ASSLRGQKVHGNTIY
V: TRBV20-1; length: 13; size: -; J: TRBJ1-2; CDR3: SASTRGSSNYGYT
V: TRBV10-3; length: 12; size: few; J: TRBJ1-2; CDR3: AISEGQGASGYT
V: TRBV9; length: 13; size: -; J: TRBJ2-2; CDR3: ASSPGQVNTGELF
V: TRBV7-2; length: 15; size: once; J: TRBJ1-1; CDR3: ASSLGRGGFMNTEAF
V: TRBV2; length: 13; size: -; J: TRBJ1-1; CDR3: ASRIKQGVNTEAF
V: TRBV10-2; length: 19; size: -; J: TRBJ2-7; CDR3: ASSGSSGKLAGGPRIHEQY
V: TRBV19; length: 14; size: -; J: TRBJ1-2; CDR3: ASRNTIQGGLHGYT
V: TRBV19; length: 15; size: -; J: TRBJ1-1; CDR3: ASSHGGRWARAYEAF
V: TRBV30; length: 13; size: few; J: TRBJ1-4; CDR3: AWSVGGATGYGLF
V: TRBV7-8; length: 14; size: -; J: TRBJ1-2; CDR3: ASSMRPGQGAVGYT
V: TRBV19; length: 16; size: once; J: TRBJ1-5; CDR3: ASSILRTAEDSNQPQH
V: TRBV19; length: 13; size: -; J: TRBJ1-2; CDR3: ATHPGDSRFPGYT
V: TRBV5-5; length: 14; size: -; J: TRBJ2-1; CDR3: ASSLRVSSSYNEQF
V: TRBV6-6; length: 14; size: -; J: TRBJ2-7; CDR3: ASSYPPSVKPYEQY
V: TRBV15; length: 13; size: -; J: TRBJ1-2; CDR3: ATSRDQGQGYGYT
V: TRBV4-1; length: 12; size: -; J: TRBJ1-1; CDR3: ASSRVGVGTEAF
V: TRBV18; length: 14; size: -; J: TRBJ2-7; CDR3: ASSPDPGTGVNEQY
V: TRBV24-1; length: 14; size: -; J: TRBJ1-6; CDR3: ATSWTASTRGSPLH
V: TRBV2; length: 13; size: once; J: TRBJ2-1; CDR3: ASRGLAGAVDEQF
V: TRBV18; length: 12; size: -; J: TRBJ2-6; CDR3: ASSAGSGANVLT
V: TRBV5-5; length: 12; size: -; J: TRBJ1-1; CDR3: ASSWVGGGTEAF
V: TRBV9; length: 13; size: -; J: TRBJ2-1; CDR3: ASSVGTPYDSEQF
V: TRBV11-2; length: 11; size: -; J: TRBJ2-1; CDR3: ASSPPLYNEQF
V: TRBV27; length: 13; size: -; J: TRBJ1-6; CDR3: ASSWVGAINSPLH
V: TRBV7-2; length: 13; size: -; J: TRBJ1-2; CDR3: ASSYPGTGDDGYT
V: TRBV20-1; length: 12; size: once; J: TRBJ1-1; CDR3: SASTGPMNTEAF
V: TRBV18; length: 13; size: -; J: TRBJ1-1; CDR3: ASSPPEDLNTEAF
V: TRBV2; length: 12; size: -; J: TRBJ2-1; CDR3: ASIETSVNNEQF
V: TRBV5-1; length: 11; size: -; J: TRBJ1-1; CDR3: ASKGTVNTEAF
V: TRBV6-4; length: 12; size: -; J: TRBJ1-1; CDR3: ASRKTGLGTEAF
V: TRBV5-1; length: 11; size: -; J: TRBJ1-1; CDR3: ASRDRARTEAF
V: TRBV30; length: 12; size: -; J: TRBJ1-4; CDR3: AGDRIDTVKKLF
V: TRBV15; length: 12; size: -; J: TRBJ2-5; CDR3: ATSRGLAPETQY